This passage covers 31 T cell receptor beta chains from one sample sequenced in a study of T cell clonality in common variable immunodeficiency. This table comes from immunoSEQ multiplex PCR, and its TCRdb copy is limited to in-frame clones, with some not included. The sample is made up of roughly 58,000 clones, none counted only once. Sequencing was performed on peripheral blood mononuclear cells. These receptors originate from a person aged 18 to 75 in good health.

This clone was seen at least ten times. The read terminates 3 residues ahead of where the CDR3 ends, so the germline J gene completes it. The chain links TRBV10-3 to TRBJ2-5; unclear D gene. V lost 3 bases and J lost 2, with 10 bases in between. Germline V gene data show CDR1 as ENHRY and CDR2 as SYGVKD. CDR3 length: 14 residues. The CDR3: CAISDNGPQETQYF. CDR3 DNA (partial): TGTGCCATCAGTGATAACGGTCCACAAGAGACC.

This clone showed up many times. Sequencing ends 3 residues short of the CDR3 end; the germline J gene provides the rest. The chain combines TRBV5-6 with TRBJ2-5, with D possibly matching TRBD1 (5 bases). Trimming shortened V by 4 bases and J by 7 bases, and 17 bases separated the two germline ends. In germline, CDR1 is SGHDT, CDR2 YYEEEE. This CDR3 comprises 14 residues. CDR3 amino acids: CASSVDSLRRTQYF. Partial CDR3 DNA: TGTGCCAGCAGCGTTGACAGCCTCAGGCGGACC. Complete variable domain (other parts from reference TRBV5-6 and TRBJ2-5): DAGVTQSPTHLIKTRGQQVTLRCSPKSGHDTVSWYQQALGQGPQFIFQYYEEEERQRGNFPDRFSGHQFPNYSSELNVNALLLGDSALYLCASSVDSLRRTQYFGPGTRLLVL.

This clone came up many times. Read sequence stops 3 residues before the CDR3 end, and the germline J gene provides the missing end. V and J are TRBV20-1 and TRBJ1-1, with a tentative D call TRBD1 (5 bases). CDR3 length equals 12 residues. Between the trimmed V and J ends, which lost 3 bases and 4 bases, there was a span of 9 bases. Germline assignment: CDR1 DFQATT and CDR2 SNEGSKA (reference sequence). The part of the CDR3 DNA that was read is TGCAGTGCTAGGGGGGGACTCACTGAA. As protein: CSARGGLTE. The CDR3, in full, reads CSARGGLTEAFF.

This clone was seen many times. Read sequence stops 3 residues before the CDR3 end, and the germline J gene provides the missing end. The chain couples TRBV2 to TRBJ2-3, with 10 positions matching TRBD1. With 7 bases clipped from V and 2 bases from J, the junction kept 3 bases outside the gene matches. Germline V gene data show CDR1 as SNHLY and CDR2 as FYNNEI. This CDR3 comprises 14 residues. CDR3 protein: CASTRQGATDTQYF. The sequenced part of the CDR3 DNA is TGTGCCAGCACTAGACAGGGGGCCACAGATACG. The entire variable domain, with the rest obtained from reference TRBV2 and TRBJ2-3, is as follows: EPEVTQTPSHQVTQMGQEVILRCVPISNHLYFYWYRQILGQKVEFLVSFYNNEISEKSEIFDDQFSVERPDGSNFTLKIRSTKLEDSAMYFCASTRQGATDTQYFGPGTRLTVL.

This clone appeared many times. The read ends 3 residues before the CDR3 terminus; that terminus is restored from the germline J gene. The chain combines TRBV20-1 with TRBJ1-3; tentatively, D is TRBD1 (5 bases). V lost 2 bases and J 7 bases, leaving 12 bases between the germline ends. Germline CDR1 and CDR2: DFQATT and SNEGSKA (reference sequence). The CDR3 is made up of 13 amino acids. The CDR3 sequence is CSARQGYGNTIYF. Partial CDR3 DNA: TGCAGTGCTAGACAGGGCTATGGGAACACC.

A word on this clone: The observed sequence ends 3 residues before the CDR3 terminus, with the missing tail filled in from the germline J gene. The chain recombines TRBV7-9 with TRBJ2-7; D uncertain. This CDR3 is built from 11 residues. V lost 4 bases and J lost 6, with 7 bases in between. Germline-derived CDR1 and CDR2 are SEHNR and FQNEAQ (reference sequence). CDR3 bases read: TGTGCCAGCAGCTCCAACTGCGAG. It yields the protein CASSSNCE. The complete CDR3 sequence is CASSSNCEQYF.

The table lists this clone with many counts. The read terminates 3 residues ahead of where the CDR3 ends, so the germline J gene completes it. J is TRBJ2-3 and V is TRBV19; D is possibly TRBD2 (5 bases). V was clipped by 4 bases and J by 3 bases, with 17 bases between them. Germline V gene data show CDR1 as LNHDA and CDR2 as SQIVND (reference sequence). The CDR3 totals 16 residues. The part of the CDR3 DNA that was read is TGTGCCAGTAGTACCGCTAGCAGTATGGGGACAGATACG. This sequence encodes CASSTASSMGTDT. The entire CDR3 is CASSTASSMGTDTQYF.

This clone was picked up many times. The read falls 3 residues short of the CDR3 end, and the missing part is taken from the germline J gene. The rearrangement uses TRBV19 and TRBJ2-1; a possible D gene is TRBD1 (6 bases). Per the germline V gene, CDR1 is LNHDA and CDR2 is SQIVND (reference sequence). Between the trimmed V and J ends, which lost 6 bases and 9 bases, there was a span of 21 bases. The CDR3 is 15 residues long. CDR3 DNA (partial): TGTGCCAGTAGCCCTCAGGGGCGCGGATATGGTGAG. It encodes CASSPQGRGYGE. The whole CDR3 sequence is CASSPQGRGYGEQFF. Full variable domain (remainder filled in from reference TRBV19 and TRBJ2-1): DGGITQSPKYLFRKEGQNVTLSCEQNLNHDAMYWYRQDPGQGLRLIYYSQIVNDFQKGDIAEGYSVSREKKESFPLTVTSAQKNPTAFYLCASSPQGRGYGEQFFGPGTRLTVL.

A remark on this clone: The read ends 3 residues shy of where the CDR3 ends; the end is completed using the germline J gene. The V gene is TRBV18, the J gene TRBJ2-1, with 9 bases fitting TRBD2. Germline V gene lookup returns CDR1 KGHSH and CDR2 LQKENI. The CDR3 is 16 amino acids. After removal of 3 bases from V and 5 bases from J, the junction contained 8 bases not matched to a gene. The CDR3 DNA, read in part, is TGTGCCAGCTCACCCACCACTAGCGGGTATCACAATGAG. Translated: CASSPTTSGYHNE. The full CDR3 protein is CASSPTTSGYHNEQFF.

This clone was picked up many times. The read ends 3 residues early relative to the CDR3; the germline J gene fills the gap. The genes are TRBV7-8 and TRBJ1-6; 7 bases map to TRBD1. This CDR3 contains 13 residues. Germline CDR1 and CDR2: SGHVS and FQNEAQ. The V and J ends lost 1 base and 10 bases, in that order; junction bases with no gene match: 1. CDR3: CASSLGDRSPLHF. Incomplete CDR3 DNA: TGTGCCAGCAGCTTAGGGGACAGATCACCC. Drawing the rest from reference TRBV7-8 and TRBJ1-6, the complete variable domain is GAGVSQSPRYKVAKRGQDVALRCDPISGHVSLFWYQQALGQGPEFLTYFQNEAQLDKSGLPSDRFFAERPEGSVSTLKIQRTQQEDSAVYLCASSLGDRSPLHFGNGTRLTVT.

This clone was seen repeatedly, ten times or more. The read ends 3 residues before the CDR3 terminus; that terminus is restored from the germline J gene. The chain joins TRBV5-5 to TRBJ2-3; 12 bases match TRBD2. Germline CDR1 is SGHKS and CDR2 is YYEKEE (reference sequence). V lost 0 bases to trimming and J lost 5 bases; unmatched junction nucleotides: 1. This CDR3 is 15 amino acids long. The part of the CDR3 DNA that was read is TGTGCCAGCAGCTTGGCGACTAGCGGGAGAGATACG. The encoded protein is CASSLATSGRDT. The CDR3 in its entirety is CASSLATSGRDTQYF.

This clone was seen ten or more times. The CDR3 end is not reached by the read, which stops 3 residues before it; the germline J gene fills it in. The chain couples TRBV14 to TRBJ2-3; D is ambiguous. V was pared by 0 bases and J by 3 bases, with 10 bases between. Germline CDR1 reads SGHDN; CDR2 reads FVKESK. The CDR3 has 15 residues. The chain's CDR3 is CASSQEGSPTDTQYF. The sequenced CDR3 bases are TGTGCCAGCAGCCAAGAAGGTTCCCCGACAGATACG.

In its sample, this clone was seen many times. The CDR3 extends 3 residues past the end of the read, so its final part is completed from the germline J gene. This chain connects TRBV2 to TRBJ2-7; a possible D gene is TRBD1 (6 bases). This CDR3 has 12 residues. Per the germline V gene, CDR1 is SNHLY and CDR2 is FYNNEI. V lost 6 bases to trimming and J lost 0 bases, with 6 bases between them. Incomplete CDR3 DNA: TGTGCCAGCAGAGGGGGCTCCTACGAG. Protein sequence: CASRGGSYE. The CDR3 in its entirety is CASRGGSYEQYF.

This clone was seen ten or more times. The read finishes 3 residues shy of the CDR3 end, and the germline J gene is used to complete it. The V and J genes are TRBV28 and TRBJ2-5; 10 bases fit TRBD2. Germline V lookup: CDR1 MDHEN, CDR2 SYDVKM. This CDR3 contains 16 residues. V lost 4 bases, J lost 2 bases, and 7 bases stayed unmatched. The part of the CDR3 DNA that was read is TGTGCCAGCAGTTCCGGACTAGCGGAGATACAAGAGACC. Amino acid sequence: CASSSGLAEIQET. The whole CDR3 region reads CASSSGLAEIQETQYF.

Ten or more counts support this clone. The CDR3 end is not reached by the read, which stops 3 residues before it; the germline J gene fills it in. This rearrangement joins TRBV7-9 to TRBJ1-5, with D unresolved. V lost 4 bases to trimming and J lost 2 bases, with 6 bases between them. Germline V gene lookup returns CDR1 SEHNR and CDR2 FQNEAQ (reference sequence). The CDR3 sequence is 13 residues long. The covered CDR3 bases are TGTGCCAGCAGCTCCGGTGGCAATCAGCCC. Amino acid sequence: CASSSGGNQP. The whole CDR3 protein is CASSSGGNQPQHF.

This clone was seen at least ten times. Within the sample, other DNA sequences also encode this same CDR3. The CDR3 sequence: CAIRVGTSVNEQFF. The DNA read from the CDR3 is TGTGCCATCAGGGTCGGGACTAGCGTCAATGAG. The gene calls are TRBV10-3 and TRBJ2-1, with TRBD2 identical over 10 bases. The CDR3 end falls 3 residues outside the read, so it is completed with the germline J gene. V lost 6 bases and J lost 6; bases outside the gene matches: 5. There are 14 residues in the CDR3. The germline gives CDR1 ENHRY, CDR2 SYGVKD.

This clone was seen ten or more times. The CDR3 is cut off 3 residues early in the read; its end comes from the germline J gene. The chain combines TRBV12-3 or TRBV12-4 with TRBJ2-1, with 14 bases aligning to TRBD2. The CDR3 is 15 residues long. Losses at the gene ends were 3 bases for V and 8 bases for J; bases not matched to a gene: 3. This CDR3 is CASSLTSGRADEQFF. The CDR3 DNA, read in part, is TGTGCCAGCAGTTTGACTAGCGGGAGGGCCGATGAG.

This clone was found many times. The read falls 3 residues short of the CDR3 end, and the missing part is taken from the germline J gene. The V call is TRBV20-1, the J call TRBJ2-5; 9 positions agree with TRBD1. V shed 5 bases and J 5 bases; nucleotides not matched to a gene: 6. Germline CDR1 is DFQATT and CDR2 is SNEGSKA (reference sequence). CDR3 size: 13 residues. The CDR3 here is CSAPTGGYETQYF. Incomplete CDR3 DNA: TGCAGTGCTCCGACAGGGGGATATGAGACC.

This clone showed up many times. The read finishes 3 residues shy of the CDR3 end, and the germline J gene is used to complete it. V gene TRBV20-1 combines with J gene TRBJ1-5; TRBD1 might be the D (6 bases). The CDR3 extends over 14 amino acids. Trimming removed 2 bases at V and 0 bases at J, with 8 bases between. The germline V gene encodes CDR1 DFQATT and CDR2 SNEGSKA (reference sequence). The CDR3 loop is CSARRDISNQPQHF. CDR3 bases read: TGCAGTGCTAGACGGGACATTAGCAATCAGCCC.

This clone was found many times. CDR3 in amino acids: CSALKNTEAFF. Partial CDR3 DNA: TGCAGCGCTCTAAAAAACACTGAA. The chain is built from TRBV29-1 and TRBJ1-1; D not certain. The read halts 3 residues ahead of the CDR3 end, with the missing end drawn from the germline J gene. Per germline, CDR1 SQVTM and CDR2 ANQGSEA. The CDR3 totals 11 residues. Trimming took off 7 bases at V and 2 bases at J, with 8 bases between the two ends.

This clone showed up many times. The read ends 3 residues early relative to the CDR3; the germline J gene fills the gap. The chain recombines TRBV7-9 with TRBJ2-5; TRBD2 matches at 11 bases. The CDR3 runs 14 residues. The germline V gene encodes CDR1 SEHNR and CDR2 FQNEAQ (reference sequence). The J segment lost 4 bases and the V segment lost 4 bases, leaving 2 bases of the junction unmatched. CDR3 sequence reads: CASSSGLAGETQYF. The covered CDR3 bases are TGTGCCAGCAGCTCCGGACTAGCGGGAGAGACC.

This clone showed up many times. From the germline J gene comes the end of the CDR3, since the read stops 3 residues before it. The chain is built from TRBV10-2 and TRBJ2-2; 11 nucleotides line up with TRBD1. Germline CDR1 is WSHSY and CDR2 is SAAADI. This CDR3 spans 15 amino acids. The junction had 11 bases not matched to a gene; V was cut back by 10 bases and J by 7 bases. This CDR3 reads CATTTGTGGFGELFF. The CDR3 DNA, read in part, is TGCGCCACCACAACCGGGACAGGGGGGTTCGGGGAG.

This clone was observed many times. The read gets to within 3 residues of the CDR3 end, and the germline J gene fills in the rest. The J gene is TRBJ2-2, the V gene TRBV14; tentatively, D is TRBD2 (5 bases). The germline V gene has CDR1 SGHDN and CDR2 FVKESK. Trimming took off 8 bases at V and 6 bases at J, with 13 bases between the two ends. CDR3 length: 13 amino acids. The CDR3 sequence: CASARSRAGELFF. The sequenced CDR3 bases are TGTGCCAGCGCCAGGTCGAGGGCCGGGGAG. Supplemented by reference TRBV14 and TRBJ2-2, the full variable domain reads EAGVTQFPSHSVIEKGQTVTLRCDPISGHDNLYWYRRVMGKEIKFLLHFVKESKQDESGMPNNRFLAERTGGTYSTLKVQPAELEDSGVYFCASARSRAGELFFGEGSRLTVL.

This clone was recorded many times. CDR3 in amino acids: CASSSKGEGTDTQYF. CDR3 bases read: TGTGCCAGCTCTTCGAAGGGGGAGGGCACAGATACG. The gene calls are TRBV18 and TRBJ2-3; possibly TRBD1 or TRBD2 for D (6 bases each). The read finishes 3 residues shy of the CDR3 end, and the germline J gene is used to complete it. This CDR3 is 15 amino acids long. Germline V gives CDR1 KGHSH, CDR2 LQKENI. V shed 6 bases and J shed 1 base, with 14 bases lying between them.

A remark on this clone: The read stops 3 residues short of the end of the CDR3; the missing end is completed from the germline J gene. This sequence joins TRBV10-2 and TRBJ2-3; TRBD2 is a possible D gene (6 bases). Germline CDR1 is WSHSY and CDR2 is SAAADI. The CDR3 consists of 13 residues. The CDR3 loop is CASREDPRGTQYF. CDR3 DNA, as far as it was read: TGCGCCAGCAGGGAAGACCCCCGGGGGACG.

This clone came up many times. The CDR3 end lies 3 residues beyond the end of the read and is filled in from the germline J gene. The rearrangement joins TRBV7-9 to TRBJ2-7; D possibly corresponds to TRBD2 (6 bases). Germline loops: CDR1 SEHNR, CDR2 FQNEAQ (reference sequence). The V gene lost 8 bases and the J gene lost 5 bases, with 13 bases spanning the gap. The CDR3 spans 12 residues. The CDR3 sequence is CASVDAGNEQYF. The part of the CDR3 DNA that was read is TGTGCCAGCGTAGACGCGGGAAACGAG.

This clone occurred many times. CDR3 bases read: TGTGCCAGCTCACCACGCGCTCCAACTAATGAAAAA. Residues: CASSPRAPTNEK. From start to end, the CDR3 is CASSPRAPTNEKLFF. V and J are TRBV18 and TRBJ1-4, with D unresolved. Read sequence stops 3 residues before the CDR3 end, and the germline J gene provides the missing end. The CDR3 has 15 residues. Between the trimmed V and J ends, which lost 1 base and 0 bases, there was a span of 6 bases. Germline values: CDR1 KGHSH, CDR2 LQKENI.

Many counts were recorded for this clone. The read halts 3 residues ahead of the CDR3 end, with the missing end drawn from the germline J gene. The rearrangement links TRBV7-9 to TRBJ2-1, with 10 bases identical to TRBD2. CDR3 length equals 15 residues. The ends lost 2 bases at V and 7 bases at J; junction bases unmatched: 5. Germline V gene sequence: CDR1 SEHNR, CDR2 FQNEAQ (reference sequence). CDR3 bases read: TGTGCCAGCAGCTTATCTAGCGGGAGTAGAAATGAG. It translates to CASSLSSGSRNE. From start to end, the CDR3 is CASSLSSGSRNEQFF.

This clone has a count of ten or more. The read terminates 3 residues ahead of where the CDR3 ends, so the germline J gene completes it. The gene calls are TRBV18 and TRBJ2-7; TRBD1 agrees at 7 bases. The CDR3 totals 13 residues. The V gene's germline CDR1 is KGHSH and CDR2 LQKENI. With V trimmed by 5 bases and J by 2 bases, 3 bases remained unmatched. CDR3 DNA (partial): TGTGCCAGCTCATCGGGACAGCCCTACGAG. This sequence encodes CASSSGQPYE. The CDR3, in full, reads CASSSGQPYEQYF.

This clone was picked up many times. The read stops 3 residues short of the end of the CDR3; the missing end is completed from the germline J gene. This chain joins TRBV5-1 and TRBJ1-1; 8 nucleotides match TRBD1. J was trimmed by 7 bases and V by 5 bases; bases with no gene match: 4. Germline V gives CDR1 SGHRS, CDR2 YFSETQ. The CDR3 extends over 12 amino acids. The CDR3 here is CASSPGGNEAFF. CDR3 DNA, as far as it was read: TGCGCCAGCAGTCCAGGGGGCAATGAA.

This clone was recorded at least ten times. From the germline J gene comes the end of the CDR3, since the read stops 3 residues before it. V and J are TRBV7-2 and TRBJ1-5, with 8 positions matching TRBD1. Per germline, CDR1 SGHTA and CDR2 FQGNSA. The CDR3 is 15 amino acids. J was trimmed by 6 bases and V by 0 bases; bases with no gene match: 4. The covered CDR3 bases are TGTGCCAGCAGCTTAGCGCCACAGGGGGGTCAGCCC. Its protein product is CASSLAPQGGQP. The whole CDR3 protein reads CASSLAPQGGQPQHF. The full variable domain, its missing parts supplied by reference TRBV7-2 and TRBJ1-5, is GAGVSQSPSNKVTEKGKDVELRCDPISGHTALYWYRQSLGQGLEFLIYFQGNSAPDKSGLPSDRFSAERTGGSVSTLTIQRTQQEDSAVYLCASSLAPQGGQPQHFGDGTRLSIL.